This TCR delta chain was identified during a study of γδ T cells in repeated Plasmodium falciparum infection. Background on the study: Samples were taken at baseline, before some infections, and 21 days after each.

TCRdb re-called the multiplex PCR reads via CATT. The sample records 90,000 or so delta-chain clones, approximately 1% being singletons. This clone occurred many times. This likely traces to a read error, being one base from a far larger clone. The sample was gamma-delta T cells from blood. This sequence originates from a pool of human donors (malaria-infected and uninfected, not separated).

CDR3 bases: TGTGCCCGTGACACCTTCGACACCGATAAACTCATCTTT. Its translation: CARDTFDTDKLIF. V is TRDV2 and J is TRDJ1; D is perhaps TRDD2 (5 bases). CDR1 and CDR2 from the germline V gene are GEAIGNYY and EKD. The CDR3 runs to 13 residues.